Below, 27 T cell receptor beta chains from the same sample are listed, as sequenced in a study of T cell responses to AZD1222 COVID-19 vaccine. Sequencing used immunoSEQ multiplex PCR; TCRdb keeps in-frame clones, though not all of them. The sample contains tens of thousands of clones, 85% to 95% of which appear only once. The sample consisted of peripheral blood, taken on day 0 of AZD1222 vaccination. Receptors originate from an adult in good health.

V is TRBV5-1 and J is TRBJ2-7; 7 nucleotides match TRBD2. V dropped 4 bases and J dropped 2; count of bases not matched to a gene: 12. Germline V gene lookup returns CDR1 SGHRS and CDR2 YFSETQ. This CDR3 has 16 amino acids. CDR3 amino acids: CASSGGWASGPYEQYF. DNA for the CDR3: TGCGCCAGCAGCGGGGGGTGGGCTAGCGGCCCCTACGAGCAGTACTTC.

This clone was recorded once. The chain links TRBV6-2 or TRBV6-3 to TRBJ2-7; TRBD2 aligns across 7 bases. Trimming removed 5 bases from V and 2 bases from J; junction bases left unmatched: 12. CDR3 size: 16 residues. CDR1 is MNHEY, CDR2 SVGEGT, per germline. CDR3 in DNA: TGTGCCAGCAGTCAACTCGGCCTAGCGGAGACCTACGAGCAGTACTTC. This sequence encodes CASSQLGLAETYEQYF.

A few counts support this clone. The J gene is TRBJ2-7, the V gene TRBV5-6; D is unclear. Between the trimmed V and J ends, which lost 2 bases and 2 bases, there was a span of 14 bases. CDR3 size: 15 residues. Germline V gene lookup returns CDR1 SGHDT and CDR2 YYEEEE. CDR3 in DNA: TGTGCCAGCAGCTTATATTGGTGGGAAACCTACGAGCAGTACTTC. Translating it yields CASSLYWWETYEQYF.

This chain uses TRBV5-5 with TRBJ1-1; 7 bases line up with TRBD1. Germline assignment: CDR1 SGHKS and CDR2 YYEKEE (reference sequence). The CDR3 has 14 amino acids. The ends lost 4 bases at V and 1 base at J; junction bases unmatched: 4. As DNA, the CDR3 is TGTGCCAGCAGCCCCAACAGGGGGAACACTGAAGCTTTCTTT. This encodes CASSPNRGNTEAFF.

The genes are TRBV4-1 and TRBJ2-2; D not resolved. CDR1 MGHRA and CDR2 YSYEKL come from the germline V gene. V was shortened by 4 bases and J by 1 base, with 10 bases between the two germline ends. CDR3 size: 15 residues. CDR3 sequence reads: CASSLRTENTGELFF. The CDR3 DNA reads TGCGCCAGCAGCCTTCGGACGGAGAACACCGGGGAGCTGTTTTTT.

The rearrangement links TRBV24-1 to TRBJ2-2, with 8 bases lining up with TRBD2. The germline CDR1 and CDR2 sequences are KGHDR and SFDVKD. The junction had 5 bases not matched to a gene; V was cut back by 5 bases and J by 4 bases. This CDR3 has 15 residues. The CDR3 region has the DNA TGTGCCACCAGTGGGGTGACTAGCGCCACCGGGGAGCTGTTTTTT. This translates into CATSGVTSATGELFF.

The chain uses TRBV10-3 and TRBJ1-2; TRBD1 matches at 11 bases. The germline V gene has CDR1 ENHRY and CDR2 SYGVKD. The V gene end was trimmed by 6 bases and the J gene end by 3 bases; junction bases not matched to a gene: 3. The CDR3 has 14 residues. The CDR3 DNA sequence: TGTGCCATCAGGCGGACAGGGGGCGACTATGGCTACACCTTC. This gives the protein CAIRRTGGDYGYTF.

The rearrangement links TRBV11-3 to TRBJ2-7; D uncertain. Germline-derived CDR1 and CDR2 are SGHNT and YENEEA. This CDR3 region has 14 residues. V was clipped by 0 bases and J by 6 bases, with 12 bases between them. Here the CDR3 reads CASSLDPASSEQYF. The CDR3 bases are TGTGCCAGCAGCTTAGACCCAGCCTCTAGCGAGCAGTACTTC.

The chain links TRBV14 to TRBJ1-3; no clear D. The CDR3 is 17 residues long. Trimming stripped 1 base from V and 0 bases from J, with 13 bases between. From germline, CDR1 is SGHDN and CDR2 FVKESK. The CDR3 nucleotides read TGTGCCAGCAGCCAAGGTTTAGGAGGGTCCTCTGGAAACACCATATATTTT. This gives the protein CASSQGLGGSSGNTIYF.

The gene calls are TRBV30 and TRBJ1-5; D may be TRBD1 (5 bases). The germline CDR1 and CDR2 sequences are GTSNPN and SVGIG (reference sequence). V was pared by 4 bases and J by 4 bases, with 8 bases between. The CDR3 extends over 12 amino acids. CDR3 loop: CAWTRGNQPQHF. In DNA form, the CDR3 reads TGTGCCTGGACAAGGGGTAATCAGCCCCAGCATTTT.

This clone was detected once. This sequence joins TRBV6-5 and TRBJ2-3; D may match TRBD1 or TRBD2 (5 bases each). V lost 6 bases to trimming and J lost 2 bases, with 12 bases between them. The CDR3 is 14 amino acids. The germline V gene encodes CDR1 MNHEY and CDR2 SVGAGI. For the CDR3, the DNA is TGTGCCAGCAGGGGACGGTGGGTCACAGATACGCAGTATTTT. Residues: CASRGRWVTDTQYF.

The chain links TRBV10-3 to TRBJ1-3; 7 bases fit TRBD1. The length of the CDR3 is 14 residues. The germline gives CDR1 ENHRY, CDR2 SYGVKD. The V segment lost 6 bases and the J segment 4 bases; nucleotides outside the gene matches: 6. CDR3 sequence: CAISSGQPGNTIYF. The DNA of the CDR3 is TGTGCCATCAGCTCGGGACAGCCGGGAAACACCATATATTTT.

In nucleotides, the CDR3 is TGTGCCAGCAGTCCCTCTGACGACACTGAAGCTTTCTTT. This gives the protein CASSPSDDTEAFF. The chain joins TRBV7-9 to TRBJ1-1; D is unresolved. The CDR3 consists of 13 residues. The germline V gene encodes CDR1 SEHNR and CDR2 FQNEAQ (reference sequence). V was trimmed by 6 bases and J by 3 bases, leaving 11 bases between them. Drawing the rest from reference TRBV7-9 and TRBJ1-1, the complete variable domain is DTGVSQNPRHKITKRGQNVTFRCDPISEHNRLYWYRQTLGQGPEFLTYFQNEAQLEKSRLLSDRFSAERPKGSFSTLEIQRTEQGDSAMYLCASSPSDDTEAFFGQGTRLTVV.

The V and J genes are TRBV7-6 and TRBJ2-3; D gene ambiguous. CDR3 length equals 15 residues. Looked up from germline, CDR1 is SGHVS and CDR2 is FNYEAQ. V was trimmed by 2 bases and J by 2 bases, leaving 11 bases between them. The CDR3 coding sequence is TGTGCCAGCAGCTTAATCCAGATATTCACAGATACGCAGTATTTT. Translation: CASSLIQIFTDTQYF. Drawing the rest from reference TRBV7-6 and TRBJ2-3, the complete variable domain is GAGVSQSPRYKVTKRGQDVALRCDPISGHVSLYWYRQALGQGPEFLTYFNYEAQQDKSGLPNDRFSAERPEGSISTLTIQRTEQRDSAMYRCASSLIQIFTDTQYFGPGTRLTVL.

The chain joins TRBV5-1 to TRBJ2-3; D remains unclear. Trimming stripped 0 bases from V and 0 bases from J, with 8 bases between. The CDR3 is 15 residues long. The germline V gene encodes CDR1 SGHRS and CDR2 YFSETQ. CDR3 region: CASSLALPSTDTQYF. For the CDR3, the DNA is TGCGCCAGCAGCTTGGCGCTGCCTAGCACAGATACGCAGTATTTT.

The chain has TRBV28 and TRBJ1-1; 7 bases match TRBD1. The V gene's germline CDR1 is MDHEN and CDR2 SYDVKM. Trimming cost V 3 bases and J 9 bases; bases outside gene matches: 4. The CDR3 covers 12 residues. The CDR3 protein is CASSLRTGKAFF. The CDR3 coding sequence is TGTGCCAGCAGTTTGCGGACAGGCAAAGCTTTCTTT.

A single count supports this clone. This chain joins TRBV5-1 and TRBJ1-1; 7 bases are a match to TRBD1. The CDR3 is 15 amino acids. CDR1 and CDR2 (germline): SGHRS, YFSETQ. V lost 3 bases, J lost 0 bases, and 5 bases stayed unmatched. CDR3 DNA: TGCGCCAGCAGCTCAGCCGGGACAGTGAACACTGAAGCTTTCTTT. The encoded protein is CASSSAGTVNTEAFF.

This sequence joins TRBV2 and TRBJ1-1; possible D gene TRBD1, 5 bases. The CDR3 is 13 residues long. Germline CDR1 reads SNHLY; CDR2 reads FYNNEI. With 7 bases removed from V and 1 base from J, the gap between germline ends came to 10 bases. Here the CDR3 reads CASTNGGNTEAFF. The CDR3 nucleotides are TGTGCCAGCACCAATGGGGGGAACACTGAAGCTTTCTTT.

There are a few counts of this clone. J is TRBJ2-1 and V is TRBV5-4; D is undetermined. Germline V gene lookup returns CDR1 SGHNT and CDR2 YYREEE (reference sequence). Between the trimmed V and J ends, which lost 7 bases and 10 bases, there was a span of 15 bases. The CDR3 runs 12 residues. The CDR3 DNA is TGTGCCAGCGGAAGGACGGCCCGGGAGCAGTTCTTC. Translated, it gives CASGRTAREQFF. Looking up the rest from reference TRBV5-4 and TRBJ2-1 gives the full variable domain: ETGVTQSPTHLIKTRGQQVTLRCSSQSGHNTVSWYQQALGQGPQFIFQYYREEENGRGNFPPRFSGLQFPNYSSELNVNALELDDSALYLCASGRTAREQFFGPGTRLTVL.

The table lists this clone with a few counts. The chain couples TRBV5-5 to TRBJ1-5; D unresolved. CDR1 and CDR2 from the germline V gene are SGHKS and YYEKEE (reference sequence). CDR3 length: 13 residues. Trimming took off 2 bases at V and 2 bases at J, with 5 bases between the two ends. CDR3 DNA: TGTGCCAGCAGCTTCACAGGCAATCAGCCCCAGCATTTT. This sequence encodes CASSFTGNQPQHF. Using reference TRBV5-5 and TRBJ1-5 for the parts outside the CDR3, the full variable domain is DAGVTQSPTHLIKTRGQQVTLRCSPISGHKSVSWYQQVLGQGPQFIFQYYEKEERGRGNFPDRFSARQFPNYSSELNVNALLLGDSALYLCASSFTGNQPQHFGDGTRLSIL.

The rearrangement links TRBV3-1 (or the pseudogene TRBV3-2) to TRBJ1-2; D uncertain. Germline V gene data show CDR1 as LGHDT and CDR2 as YNNKEL (reference sequence). V lost 1 base and J lost 6, with 12 bases in between. This CDR3 region has 14 residues. CDR3 protein: CASSQGRSPNGYTF. CDR3 coding DNA: TGTGCCAGCAGCCAAGGTCGCTCTCCAAATGGCTACACCTTC.

This rearrangement joins TRBV18 to TRBJ1-5; D is undetermined. The CDR3 is 12 residues long. Trimming took off 6 bases at V and 7 bases at J, with 10 bases between the two ends. Germline assignment: CDR1 KGHSH and CDR2 LQKENI. CDR3 protein: CASSPSSQPQHF. CDR3 bases: TGTGCCAGCTCCCCCAGTTCCCAGCCCCAGCATTTT.

This chain links TRBV2 with TRBJ2-7, with 7 bases matching TRBD1. The CDR3 is made up of 15 amino acids. The germline V gene encodes CDR1 SNHLY and CDR2 FYNNEI. The ends lost 3 bases at V and 4 bases at J; junction bases unmatched: 9. Written as DNA, the CDR3 is TGTGCCAGCAGTGATCATGTGACAGGGAGATACGAGCAGTACTTC. Its translation is CASSDHVTGRYEQYF. The complete variable domain, with remaining parts taken from reference TRBV2 and TRBJ2-7, reads EPEVTQTPSHQVTQMGQEVILRCVPISNHLYFYWYRQILGQKVEFLVSFYNNEISEKSEIFDDQFSVERPDGSNFTLKIRSTKLEDSAMYFCASSDHVTGRYEQYFGPGTRLTVT.

Only one count was recorded for this clone. The chain carries TRBV12-3 or TRBV12-4 and TRBJ1-6, with no clear D. Trimming took off 3 bases at V and 6 bases at J, with 6 bases between the two ends. This CDR3 contains 13 residues. CDR3 sequence (DNA): TGTGCCAGCAGTTTCTACAGTAATTCACCCCTCCACTTT. It specifies CASSFYSNSPLHF.

This clone was counted once. The V and J genes are TRBV6-5 and TRBJ2-5, with D perhaps matching TRBD1 or TRBD2 (5 bases each). From germline, CDR1 is MNHEY and CDR2 SVGAGI. V gave up 11 bases and J gave up 2 bases, with 15 bases separating them. This CDR3 contains 13 residues. The CDR3 bases are TGTGCCGGGGCGAGGGGCCTACAAGAGACCCAGTACTTC. Translation gives CAGARGLQETQYF.

The rearrangement uses TRBV6-2 or TRBV6-3 and TRBJ2-3, with D possibly matching TRBD2 (5 bases). From germline, CDR1 is MNHEY and CDR2 SVGEGT. The CDR3 is 16 residues long. Deletions cut 2 bases from V and 0 bases from J, with 12 bases between. The CDR3 loop reads CASSYVVAYSTDTQYF. The CDR3 bases are TGTGCCAGCAGTTACGTTGTAGCGTATAGCACAGATACGCAGTATTTT.

This clone was recorded once. The rearrangement links TRBV7-6 to TRBJ2-2, with D possibly TRBD2 on 7 matching bases. Per germline, CDR1 SGHVS and CDR2 FNYEAQ. The CDR3 contains 16 residues. V lost 0 bases, J lost 1 base, and 9 bases lay in between. The CDR3 coding sequence is TGTGCCAGCAGCTTAGCGGGGGGGCGGAACACCGGGGAGCTGTTTTTT. It specifies CASSLAGGRNTGELFF.